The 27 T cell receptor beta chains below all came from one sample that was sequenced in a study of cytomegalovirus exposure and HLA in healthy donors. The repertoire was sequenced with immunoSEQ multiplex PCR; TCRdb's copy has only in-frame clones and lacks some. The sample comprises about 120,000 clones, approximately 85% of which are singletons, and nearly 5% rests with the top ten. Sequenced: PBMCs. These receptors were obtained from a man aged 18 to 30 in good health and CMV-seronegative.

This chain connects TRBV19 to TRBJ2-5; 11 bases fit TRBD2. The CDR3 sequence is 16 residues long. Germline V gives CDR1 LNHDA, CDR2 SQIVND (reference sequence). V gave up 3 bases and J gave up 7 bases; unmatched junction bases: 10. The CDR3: CASSITSGRARGTQYF. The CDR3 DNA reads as TGTGCCAGTAGTATTACTAGCGGGAGAGCGCGAGGGACCCAGTACTTC.

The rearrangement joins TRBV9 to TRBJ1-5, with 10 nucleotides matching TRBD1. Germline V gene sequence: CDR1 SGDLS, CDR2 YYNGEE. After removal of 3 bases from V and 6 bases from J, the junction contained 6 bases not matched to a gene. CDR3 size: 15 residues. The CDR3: CASSAGQGLRQPQHF. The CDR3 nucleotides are TGTGCCAGCAGCGCGGGACAGGGGCTGCGTCAGCCCCAGCATTTT.

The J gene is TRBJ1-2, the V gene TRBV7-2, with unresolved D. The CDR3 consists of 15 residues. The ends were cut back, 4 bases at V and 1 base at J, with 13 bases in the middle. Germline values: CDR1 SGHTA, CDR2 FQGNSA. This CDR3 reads CASSYTGGGNYGYTF. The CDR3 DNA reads TGTGCCAGCAGCTATACCGGAGGAGGTAACTATGGCTACACCTTC. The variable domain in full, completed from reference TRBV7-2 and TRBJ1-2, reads GAGVSQSPSNKVTEKGKDVELRCDPISGHTALYWYRQSLGQGLEFLIYFQGNSAPDKSGLPSDRFSAERTGGSVSTLTIQRTQQEDSAVYLCASSYTGGGNYGYTFGSGTRLTVV.

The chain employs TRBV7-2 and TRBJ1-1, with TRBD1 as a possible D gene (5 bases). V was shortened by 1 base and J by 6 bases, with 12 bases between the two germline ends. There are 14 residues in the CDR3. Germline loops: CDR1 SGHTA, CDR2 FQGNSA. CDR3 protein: CASSLERGDSEAFF. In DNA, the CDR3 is TGTGCCAGCAGCTTAGAAAGAGGGGACTCTGAAGCTTTCTTT.

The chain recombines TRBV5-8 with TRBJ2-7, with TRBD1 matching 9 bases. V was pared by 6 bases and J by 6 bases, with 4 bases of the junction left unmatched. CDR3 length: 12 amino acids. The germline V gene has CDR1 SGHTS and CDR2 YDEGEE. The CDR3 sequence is CASMGTGTEQYF. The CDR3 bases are TGTGCCAGCATGGGGACAGGGACCGAGCAGTACTTC.

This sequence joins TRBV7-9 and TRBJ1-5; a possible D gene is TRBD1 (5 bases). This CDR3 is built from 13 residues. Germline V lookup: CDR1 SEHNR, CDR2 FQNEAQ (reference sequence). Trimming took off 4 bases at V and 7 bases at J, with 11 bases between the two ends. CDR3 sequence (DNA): TGTGCCAGCAGCTGGGGGGGGGAACAGCCCCAGCATTTT. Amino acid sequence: CASSWGGEQPQHF.

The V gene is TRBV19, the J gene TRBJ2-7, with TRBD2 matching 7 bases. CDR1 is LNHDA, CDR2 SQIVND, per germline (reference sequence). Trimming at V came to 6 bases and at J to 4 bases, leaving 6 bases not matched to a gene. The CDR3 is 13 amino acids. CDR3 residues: CASSKAGIYEQYF. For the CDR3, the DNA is TGTGCCAGTAGCAAAGCGGGGATTTACGAGCAGTACTTC.

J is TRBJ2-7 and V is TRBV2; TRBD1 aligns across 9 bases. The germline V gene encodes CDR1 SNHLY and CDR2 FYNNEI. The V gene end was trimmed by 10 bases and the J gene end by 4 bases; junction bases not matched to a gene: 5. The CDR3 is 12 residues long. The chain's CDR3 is CAKGTGRYEQYF. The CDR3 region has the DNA TGTGCCAAGGGGACAGGGAGGTACGAGCAGTACTTC.

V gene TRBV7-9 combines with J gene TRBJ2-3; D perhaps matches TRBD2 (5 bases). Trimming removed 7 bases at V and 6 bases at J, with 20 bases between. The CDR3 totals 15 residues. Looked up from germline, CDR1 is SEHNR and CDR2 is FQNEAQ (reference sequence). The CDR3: CASTPRGRAADTQYF. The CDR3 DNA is TGTGCCAGCACCCCTCGGGGTAGGGCAGCGGATACGCAGTATTTT.

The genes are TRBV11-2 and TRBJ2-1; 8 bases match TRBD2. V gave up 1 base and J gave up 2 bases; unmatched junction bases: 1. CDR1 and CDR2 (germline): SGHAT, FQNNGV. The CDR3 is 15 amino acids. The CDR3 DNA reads TGTGCCAGCAGCTTAGGGCGGGGGGCCTACAATGAGCAGTTCTTC. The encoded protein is CASSLGRGAYNEQFF.

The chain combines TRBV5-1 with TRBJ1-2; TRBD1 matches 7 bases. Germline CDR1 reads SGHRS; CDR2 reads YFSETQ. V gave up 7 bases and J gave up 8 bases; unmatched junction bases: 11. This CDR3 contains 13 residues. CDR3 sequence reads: CASGRQGAWGYTF. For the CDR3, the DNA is TGCGCCAGCGGAAGACAGGGCGCCTGGGGCTACACCTTC. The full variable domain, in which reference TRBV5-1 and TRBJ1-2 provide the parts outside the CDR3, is KAGVTQTPRYLIKTRGQQVTLSCSPISGHRSVSWYQQTPGQGLQFLFEYFSETQRNKGNFPGRFSGRQFSNSRSEMNVSTLELGDSALYLCASGRQGAWGYTFGSGTRLTVV.

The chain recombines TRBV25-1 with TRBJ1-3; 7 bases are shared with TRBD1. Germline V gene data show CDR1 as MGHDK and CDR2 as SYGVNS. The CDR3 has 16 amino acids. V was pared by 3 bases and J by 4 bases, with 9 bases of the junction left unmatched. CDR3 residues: CASSDSPTGRGNTIYF. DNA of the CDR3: TGTGCCAGCAGTGACTCCCCGACAGGGCGAGGAAACACCATATATTTT. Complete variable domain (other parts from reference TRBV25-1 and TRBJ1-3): EADIYQTPRYLVIGTGKKITLECSQTMGHDKMYWYQQDPGMELHLIHYSYGVNSTEKGDLSSESTVSRIRTEHFPLTLESARPSHTSQYLCASSDSPTGRGNTIYFGEGSWLTVV.

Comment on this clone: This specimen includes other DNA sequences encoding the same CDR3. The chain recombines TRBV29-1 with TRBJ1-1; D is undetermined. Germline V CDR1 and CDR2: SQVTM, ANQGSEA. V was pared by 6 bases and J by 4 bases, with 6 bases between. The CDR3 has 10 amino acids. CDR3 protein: CSVQITEAFF. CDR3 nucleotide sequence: TGCAGCGTACAGATCACTGAAGCTTTCTTT.

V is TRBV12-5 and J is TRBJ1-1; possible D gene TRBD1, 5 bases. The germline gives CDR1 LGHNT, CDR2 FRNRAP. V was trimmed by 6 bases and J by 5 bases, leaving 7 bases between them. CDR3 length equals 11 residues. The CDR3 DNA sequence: TGTGCTAGTGGGGGGGGAACTGAAGCTTTCTTT. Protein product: CASGGGTEAFF.

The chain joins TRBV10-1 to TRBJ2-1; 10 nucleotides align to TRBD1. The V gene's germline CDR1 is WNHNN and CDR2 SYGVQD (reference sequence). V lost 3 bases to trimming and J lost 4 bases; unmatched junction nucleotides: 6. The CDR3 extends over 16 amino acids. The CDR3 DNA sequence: TGCGCCAGCAGTGACCAAGGACAGGGGGTTTACAATGAGCAGTTCTTC. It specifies CASSDQGQGVYNEQFF.

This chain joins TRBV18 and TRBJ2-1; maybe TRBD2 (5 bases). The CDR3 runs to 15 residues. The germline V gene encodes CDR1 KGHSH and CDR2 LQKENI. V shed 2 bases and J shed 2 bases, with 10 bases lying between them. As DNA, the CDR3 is TGTGCCAGCTCACCATCGGGATCAGCCTACAATGAGCAGTTCTTC. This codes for CASSPSGSAYNEQFF.

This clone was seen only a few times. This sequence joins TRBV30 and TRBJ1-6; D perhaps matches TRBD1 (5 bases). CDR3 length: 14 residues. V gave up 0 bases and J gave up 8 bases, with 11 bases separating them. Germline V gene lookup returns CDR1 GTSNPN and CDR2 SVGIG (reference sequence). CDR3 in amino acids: CAWSVQGAYSPLHF. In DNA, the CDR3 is TGTGCCTGGAGTGTACAAGGGGCTTATTCACCCCTCCACTTT.

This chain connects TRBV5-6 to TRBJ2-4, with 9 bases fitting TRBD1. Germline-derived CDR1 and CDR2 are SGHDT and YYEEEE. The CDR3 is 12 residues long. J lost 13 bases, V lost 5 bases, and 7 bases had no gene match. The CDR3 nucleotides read TGTGCCAGCAGTCCGGGACAGGGTAAGCAGTACTTC. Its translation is CASSPGQGKQYF.

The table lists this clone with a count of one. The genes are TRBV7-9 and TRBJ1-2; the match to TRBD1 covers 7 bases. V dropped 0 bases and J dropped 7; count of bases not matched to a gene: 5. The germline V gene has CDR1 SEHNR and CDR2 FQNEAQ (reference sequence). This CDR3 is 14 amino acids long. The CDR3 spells CASSLADRVSGYTF. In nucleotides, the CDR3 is TGTGCCAGCAGCTTAGCCGACAGGGTGTCTGGCTACACCTTC.

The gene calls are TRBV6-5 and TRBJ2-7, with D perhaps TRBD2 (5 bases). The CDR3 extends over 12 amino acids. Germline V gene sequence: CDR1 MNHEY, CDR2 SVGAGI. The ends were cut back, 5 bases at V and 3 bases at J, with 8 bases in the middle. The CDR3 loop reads CASSPGYYEQYF. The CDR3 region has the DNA TGTGCCAGCAGTCCGGGATACTACGAGCAGTACTTC.

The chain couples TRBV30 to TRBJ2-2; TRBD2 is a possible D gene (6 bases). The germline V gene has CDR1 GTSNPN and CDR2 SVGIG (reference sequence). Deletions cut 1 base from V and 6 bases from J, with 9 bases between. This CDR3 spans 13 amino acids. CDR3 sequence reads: CAWSDGGAGELFF. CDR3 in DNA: TGTGCCTGGAGTGACGGAGGGGCCGGGGAGCTGTTTTTT.

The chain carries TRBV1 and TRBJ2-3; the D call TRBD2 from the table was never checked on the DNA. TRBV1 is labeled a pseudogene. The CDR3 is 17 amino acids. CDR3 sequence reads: CTSSHPGGRWGTDTQYF. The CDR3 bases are TGCACCAGCAGCCATCCGGGGGGGCGATGGGGCACAGATACGCAGTATTTT.

CDR3 DNA sequence: TGTGCCAGCTCACCGCCCCCCGGGGGAACGGCCGACGGCTACACCTTC. Its protein product is CASSPPPGGTADGYTF. The chain combines TRBV18 with TRBJ1-2, with TRBD1 as a possible D gene (5 bases). Trimming shortened V by 3 bases and J by 8 bases, and 22 bases separated the two germline ends. The CDR3 is made up of 16 amino acids. Per germline, CDR1 KGHSH and CDR2 LQKENI. The variable domain in full, with the rest retrieved from reference TRBV18 and TRBJ1-2, is NAGVMQNPRHLVRRRGQEARLRCSPMKGHSHVYWYRQLPEEGLKFMVYLQKENIIDESGMPKERFSAEFPKEGPSILRIQQVVRGDSAAYFCASSPPPGGTADGYTFGSGTRLTVV.

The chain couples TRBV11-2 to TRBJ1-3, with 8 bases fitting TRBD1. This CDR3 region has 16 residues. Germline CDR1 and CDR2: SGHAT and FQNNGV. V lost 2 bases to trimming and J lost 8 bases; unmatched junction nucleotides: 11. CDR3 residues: CASSLIRGRGQDTIYF. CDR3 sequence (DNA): TGTGCCAGCAGCTTAATCCGGGGCAGGGGGCAAGACACCATATATTTT.

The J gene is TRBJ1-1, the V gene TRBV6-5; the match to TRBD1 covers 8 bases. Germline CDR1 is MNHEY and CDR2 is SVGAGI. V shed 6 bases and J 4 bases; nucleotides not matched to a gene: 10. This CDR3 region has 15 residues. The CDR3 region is CASSFVQGGATEAFF. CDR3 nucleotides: TGTGCCAGCAGCTTTGTACAGGGGGGTGCCACTGAAGCTTTCTTT.

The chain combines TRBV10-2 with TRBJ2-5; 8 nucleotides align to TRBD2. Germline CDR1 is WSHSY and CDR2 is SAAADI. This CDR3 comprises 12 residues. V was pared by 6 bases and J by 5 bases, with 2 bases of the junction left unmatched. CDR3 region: CASSLAGETQYF. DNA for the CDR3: TGCGCCAGCAGCTTAGCGGGGGAGACCCAGTACTTC.

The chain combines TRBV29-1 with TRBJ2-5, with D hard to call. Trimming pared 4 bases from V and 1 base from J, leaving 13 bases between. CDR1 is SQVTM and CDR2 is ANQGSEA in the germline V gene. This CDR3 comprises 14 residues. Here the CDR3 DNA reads TGCAGCGTTGTATTCCAGACAAGCCAAGAGACCCAGTACTTC. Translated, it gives CSVVFQTSQETQYF.